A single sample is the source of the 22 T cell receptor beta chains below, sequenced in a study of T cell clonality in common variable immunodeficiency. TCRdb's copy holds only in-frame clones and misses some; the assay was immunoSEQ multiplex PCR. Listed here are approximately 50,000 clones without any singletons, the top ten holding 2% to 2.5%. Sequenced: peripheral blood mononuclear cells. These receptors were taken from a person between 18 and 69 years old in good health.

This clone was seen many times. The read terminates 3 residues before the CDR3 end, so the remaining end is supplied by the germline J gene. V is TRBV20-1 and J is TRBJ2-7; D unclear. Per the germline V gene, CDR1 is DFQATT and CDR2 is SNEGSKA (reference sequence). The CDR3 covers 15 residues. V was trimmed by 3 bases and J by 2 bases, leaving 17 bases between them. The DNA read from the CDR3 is TGCAGTGCTAGGAGTTCCCTAGAACCCCCCTACGAG. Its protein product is CSARSSLEPPYE. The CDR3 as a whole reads CSARSSLEPPYEQYF.

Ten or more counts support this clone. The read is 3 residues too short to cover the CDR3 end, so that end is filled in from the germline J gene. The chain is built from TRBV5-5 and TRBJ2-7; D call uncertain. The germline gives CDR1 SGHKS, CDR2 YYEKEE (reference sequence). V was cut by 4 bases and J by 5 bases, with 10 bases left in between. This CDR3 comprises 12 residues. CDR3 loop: CASSPPYDEQYF. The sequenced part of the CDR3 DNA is TGTGCCAGCAGCCCCCCCTACGACGAG. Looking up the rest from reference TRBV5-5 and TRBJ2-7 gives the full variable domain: DAGVTQSPTHLIKTRGQQVTLRCSPISGHKSVSWYQQVLGQGPQFIFQYYEKEERGRGNFPDRFSARQFPNYSSELNVNALLLGDSALYLCASSPPYDEQYFGPGTRLTVT.

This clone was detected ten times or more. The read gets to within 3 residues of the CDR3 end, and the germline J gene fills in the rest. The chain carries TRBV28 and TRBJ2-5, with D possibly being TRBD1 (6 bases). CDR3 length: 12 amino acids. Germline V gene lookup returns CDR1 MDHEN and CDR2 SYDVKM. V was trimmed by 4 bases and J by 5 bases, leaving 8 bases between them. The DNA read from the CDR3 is TGTGCCAGCAGTTCGCAGGGGGAGACC. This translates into CASSSQGET. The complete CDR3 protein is CASSSQGETQYF. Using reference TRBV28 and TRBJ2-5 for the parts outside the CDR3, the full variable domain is DVKVTQSSRYLVKRTGEKVFLECVQDMDHENMFWYRQDPGLGLRLIYFSYDVKMKEKGDIPEGYSVSREKKERFSLILESASTNQTSMYLCASSSQGETQYFGPGTRLLVL.

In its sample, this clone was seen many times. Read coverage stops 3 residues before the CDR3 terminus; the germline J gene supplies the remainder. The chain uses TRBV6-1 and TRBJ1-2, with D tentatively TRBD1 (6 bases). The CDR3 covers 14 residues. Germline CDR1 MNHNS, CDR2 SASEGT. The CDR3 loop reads CASSEVRGMQGYTF. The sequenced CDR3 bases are TGTGCCAGCAGTGAAGTGAGGGGGATGCAGGGC.

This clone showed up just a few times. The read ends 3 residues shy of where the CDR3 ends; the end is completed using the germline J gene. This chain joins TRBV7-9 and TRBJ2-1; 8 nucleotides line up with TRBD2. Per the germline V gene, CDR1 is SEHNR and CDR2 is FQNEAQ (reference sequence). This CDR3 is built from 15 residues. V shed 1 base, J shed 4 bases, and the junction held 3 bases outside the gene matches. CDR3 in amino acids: CASSLEASGYNEQFF. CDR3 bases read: TGTGCCAGCAGCTTAGAGGCTAGCGGGTACAATGAG. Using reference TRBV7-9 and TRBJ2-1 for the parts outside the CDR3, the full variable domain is DTGVSQNPRHKITKRGQNVTFRCDPISEHNRLYWYRQTLGQGPEFLTYFQNEAQLEKSRLLSDRFSAERPKGSFSTLEIQRTEQGDSAMYLCASSLEASGYNEQFFGPGTRLTVL.

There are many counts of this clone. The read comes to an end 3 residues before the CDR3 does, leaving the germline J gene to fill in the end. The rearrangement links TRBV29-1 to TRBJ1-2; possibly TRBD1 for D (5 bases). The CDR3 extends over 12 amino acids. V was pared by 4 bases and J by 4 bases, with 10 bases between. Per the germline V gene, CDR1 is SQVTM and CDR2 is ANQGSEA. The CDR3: CSVATEGYGYTF. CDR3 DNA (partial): TGCAGCGTTGCGACAGAGGGCTATGGC. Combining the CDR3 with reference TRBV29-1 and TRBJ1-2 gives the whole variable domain SAVISQKPSRDICQRGTSLTIQCQVDSQVTMMFWYRQQPGQSLTLIATANQGSEATYESGFVIDKFPISRPNLTFSTLTVSNMSPEDSSIYLCSVATEGYGYTFGSGTRLTVV.

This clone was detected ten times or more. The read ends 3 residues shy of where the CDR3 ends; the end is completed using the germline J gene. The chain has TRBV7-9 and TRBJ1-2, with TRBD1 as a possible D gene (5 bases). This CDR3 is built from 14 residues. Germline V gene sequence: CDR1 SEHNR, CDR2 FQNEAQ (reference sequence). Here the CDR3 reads CASSLAVGDREYTF. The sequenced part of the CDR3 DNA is TGTGCCAGCAGCTTAGCGGTAGGGGATCGCGAA.

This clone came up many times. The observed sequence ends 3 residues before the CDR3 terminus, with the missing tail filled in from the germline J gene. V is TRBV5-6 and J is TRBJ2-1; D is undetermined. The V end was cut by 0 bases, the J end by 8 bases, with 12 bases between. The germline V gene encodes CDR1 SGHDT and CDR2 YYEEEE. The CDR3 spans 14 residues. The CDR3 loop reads CASSLGWASDEQFF. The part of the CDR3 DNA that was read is TGTGCCAGCAGCTTGGGGTGGGCTTCGGATGAG. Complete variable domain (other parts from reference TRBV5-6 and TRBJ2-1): DAGVTQSPTHLIKTRGQQVTLRCSPKSGHDTVSWYQQALGQGPQFIFQYYEEEERQRGNFPDRFSGHQFPNYSSELNVNALLLGDSALYLCASSLGWASDEQFFGPGTRLTVL.

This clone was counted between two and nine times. The CDR3 bases that were read are TGTGCCAGCAGTGCCGGGACTAGTCCAGATACG. This translates into CASSAGTSPDT. The entire CDR3 is CASSAGTSPDTQYF. The gene calls are TRBV6-1 and TRBJ2-3; 8 bases align to TRBD2. The read ends 3 residues early relative to the CDR3; the germline J gene fills the gap. This CDR3 has 14 residues. Germline-derived CDR1 and CDR2 are MNHNS and SASEGT. The ends lost 4 bases at V and 4 bases at J; junction bases unmatched: 4.

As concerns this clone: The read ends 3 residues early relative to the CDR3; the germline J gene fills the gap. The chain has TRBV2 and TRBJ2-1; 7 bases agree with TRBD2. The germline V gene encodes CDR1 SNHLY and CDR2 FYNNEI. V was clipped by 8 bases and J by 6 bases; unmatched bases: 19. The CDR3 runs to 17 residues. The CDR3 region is CASARRRSSGGLNEQFF. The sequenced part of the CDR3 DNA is TGTGCCAGCGCACGACGTAGGTCTAGCGGAGGCCTCAATGAG.

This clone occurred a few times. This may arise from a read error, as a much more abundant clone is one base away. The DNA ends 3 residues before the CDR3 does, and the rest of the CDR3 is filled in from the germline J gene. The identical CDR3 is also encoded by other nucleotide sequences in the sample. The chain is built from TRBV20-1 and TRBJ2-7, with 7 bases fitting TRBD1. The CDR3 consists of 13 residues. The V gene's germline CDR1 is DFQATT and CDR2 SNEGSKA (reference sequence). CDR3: CSARGQADYEQYF. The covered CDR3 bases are TGTAGTGCTAGAGGACAGGCAGACTACGAG.

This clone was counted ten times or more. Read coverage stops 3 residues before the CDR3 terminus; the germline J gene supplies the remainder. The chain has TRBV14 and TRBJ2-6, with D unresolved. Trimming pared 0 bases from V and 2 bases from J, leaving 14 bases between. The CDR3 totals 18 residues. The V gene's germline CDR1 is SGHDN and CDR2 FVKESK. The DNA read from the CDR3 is TGTGCCAGCAGCCAAGACGCATTTCTTAGTCCTGGGGCCAACGTC. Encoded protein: CASSQDAFLSPGANV. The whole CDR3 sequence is CASSQDAFLSPGANVLTF. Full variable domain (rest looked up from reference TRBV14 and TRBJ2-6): EAGVTQFPSHSVIEKGQTVTLRCDPISGHDNLYWYRRVMGKEIKFLLHFVKESKQDESGMPNNRFLAERTGGTYSTLKVQPAELEDSGVYFCASSQDAFLSPGANVLTFGAGSRLTVL.

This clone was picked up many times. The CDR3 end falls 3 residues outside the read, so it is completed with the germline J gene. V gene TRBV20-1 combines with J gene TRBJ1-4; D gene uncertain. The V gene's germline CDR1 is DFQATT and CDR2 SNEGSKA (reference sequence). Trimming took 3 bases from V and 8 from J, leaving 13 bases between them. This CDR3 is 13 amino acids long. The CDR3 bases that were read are TGCAGTGCTAGGCACGGGGTCGGGGAAAAA. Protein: CSARHGVGEK. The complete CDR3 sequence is CSARHGVGEKLFF.

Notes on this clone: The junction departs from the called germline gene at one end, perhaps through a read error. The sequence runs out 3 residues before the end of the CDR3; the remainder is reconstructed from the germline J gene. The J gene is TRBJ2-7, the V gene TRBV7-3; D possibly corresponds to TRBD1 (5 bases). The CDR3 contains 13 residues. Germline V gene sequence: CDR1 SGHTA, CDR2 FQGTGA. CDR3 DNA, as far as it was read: TGTGCCAACAGCTTAGTCGACAGCTACGAG. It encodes CANSLVDSYE. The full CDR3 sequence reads CANSLVDSYEQYF. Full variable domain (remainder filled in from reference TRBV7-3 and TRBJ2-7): GAGVSQTPSNKVTEKGKYVELRCDPISGHTALYWYRQSLGQGPEFLIYFQGTGAADDSGLPNDRFFAVRPEGSVSTLKIQRTERGDSAVYLCANSLVDSYEQYFGPGTRLTVT.

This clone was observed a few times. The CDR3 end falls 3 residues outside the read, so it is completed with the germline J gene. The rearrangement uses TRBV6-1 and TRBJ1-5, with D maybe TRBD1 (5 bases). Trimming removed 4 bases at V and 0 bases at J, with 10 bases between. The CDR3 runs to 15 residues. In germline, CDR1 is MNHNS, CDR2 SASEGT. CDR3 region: CASSARQYSNQPQHF. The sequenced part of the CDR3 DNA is TGTGCCAGCAGTGCTAGACAGTATAGCAATCAGCCC.

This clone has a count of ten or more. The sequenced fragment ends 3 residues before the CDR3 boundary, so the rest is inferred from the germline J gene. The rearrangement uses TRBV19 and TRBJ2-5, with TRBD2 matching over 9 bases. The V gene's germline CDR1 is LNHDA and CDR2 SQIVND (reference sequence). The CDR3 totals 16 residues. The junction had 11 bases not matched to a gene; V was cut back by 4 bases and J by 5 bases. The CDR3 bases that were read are TGTGCCAGTAGTACCCTCGGTGGGCTAGCGGGGGAGACC. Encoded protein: CASSTLGGLAGET. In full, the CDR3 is CASSTLGGLAGETQYF. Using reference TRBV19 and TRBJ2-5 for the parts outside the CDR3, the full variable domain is DGGITQSPKYLFRKEGQNVTLSCEQNLNHDAMYWYRQDPGQGLRLIYYSQIVNDFQKGDIAEGYSVSREKKESFPLTVTSAQKNPTAFYLCASSTLGGLAGETQYFGPGTRLLVL.

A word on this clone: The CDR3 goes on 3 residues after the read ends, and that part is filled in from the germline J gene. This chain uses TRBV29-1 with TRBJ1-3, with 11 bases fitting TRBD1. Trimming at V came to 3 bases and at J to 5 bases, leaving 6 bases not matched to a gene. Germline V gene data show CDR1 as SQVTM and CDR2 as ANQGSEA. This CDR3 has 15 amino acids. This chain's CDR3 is CSVERTGGGRNTIYF. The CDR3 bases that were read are TGCAGCGTTGAGAGGACAGGGGGCGGAAGAAACACC.

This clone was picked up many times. CDR3 bases read: TGCAGTGCTAGAGTCAGGGGGAAGGGAACTGAG. Its protein product is CSARVRGKGTE. The full CDR3 is CSARVRGKGTEQFF. The rearrangement joins TRBV20-1 to TRBJ2-1, with 7 bases aligning to TRBD1. The read gets to within 3 residues of the CDR3 end, and the germline J gene fills in the rest. Germline CDR1 DFQATT, CDR2 SNEGSKA (reference sequence). Unmatched junction bases numbered 9, after V lost 1 base and J lost 9 bases. This CDR3 comprises 14 residues.

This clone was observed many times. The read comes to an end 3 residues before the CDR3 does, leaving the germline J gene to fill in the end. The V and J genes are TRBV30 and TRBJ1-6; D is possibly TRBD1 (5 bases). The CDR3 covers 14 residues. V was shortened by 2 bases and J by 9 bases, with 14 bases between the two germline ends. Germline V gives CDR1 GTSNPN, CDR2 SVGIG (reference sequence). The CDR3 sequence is CAWSPQADSSPLHF. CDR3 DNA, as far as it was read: TGTGCCTGGAGTCCACAGGCTGATTCTTCACCC.

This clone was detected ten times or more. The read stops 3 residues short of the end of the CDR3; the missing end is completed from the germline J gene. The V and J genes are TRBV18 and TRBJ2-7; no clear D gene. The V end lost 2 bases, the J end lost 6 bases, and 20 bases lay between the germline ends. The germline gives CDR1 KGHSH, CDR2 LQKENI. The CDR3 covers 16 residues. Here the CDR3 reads CASSPYEETLHGEQYF. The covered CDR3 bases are TGTGCCAGCTCACCATACGAAGAGACTTTGCACGGCGAG.

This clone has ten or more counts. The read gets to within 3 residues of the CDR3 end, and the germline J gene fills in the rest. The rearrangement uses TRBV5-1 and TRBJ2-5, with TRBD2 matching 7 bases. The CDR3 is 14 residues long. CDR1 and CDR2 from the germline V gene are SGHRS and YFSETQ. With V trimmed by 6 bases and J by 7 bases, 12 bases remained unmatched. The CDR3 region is CASTTLGGEGTQYF. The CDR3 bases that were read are TGCGCCAGCACAACTCTGGGCGGGGAGGGGACC.

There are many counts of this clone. The part of the CDR3 DNA that was read is TGCAGTGCGCCAGACAGGGGGCGGCACACCGGGGAG. This codes for CSAPDRGRHTGE. The full CDR3 sequence reads CSAPDRGRHTGELFF. The chain recombines TRBV20-1 with TRBJ2-2, with 10 bases matching TRBD1. The sequence runs out 3 residues before the end of the CDR3; the remainder is reconstructed from the germline J gene. V trimming: 6 bases; J trimming: 3 bases; junction bases outside the gene matches: 7. The CDR3 extends over 15 amino acids. Germline V gene lookup returns CDR1 DFQATT and CDR2 SNEGSKA (reference sequence).